This T cell receptor beta chain was retrieved from a study of CD8+CD57+ T cells in acquired aplastic anemia. Study-wide context: 3.2 ug was the average amount of DNA from sorted CD4+ and CD8+ cells.

TCR beta VDJ and CDR3 were profiled, and genomic DNA was the template. TCRdb re-called the reads through MiXCR, storing one row per CDR3 protein. The sample consists of over 100,000 distinct CDR3 sequences, about 40% of them appearing once. The material sequenced was sorted CD4+, CD8+, or CD8+CD57+ T cells (not recorded which) from PBMCs. The sequence was obtained from a human donor in good health, serving as a control.

The CDR3 DNA is TGTGCCAGCAGCCAAGACTATTCGACGGTAGATAATTCACCCCTCCACTTT. It yields the protein CASSQDYSTVDNSPLHF. The rearrangement joins TRBV3-1 to TRBJ1-6, with D hard to call. V was pared by 0 bases and J by 5 bases, with 14 bases between. This CDR3 is built from 17 residues. CDR1 is LGHDT and CDR2 is YNNKEL in the germline V gene (reference sequence).